This T cell receptor beta chain was captured in a study of vaccination effects on CD4 cells after COVID-19. Study-level information: Specimens were obtained from a couple of convalescent patients 16 days and one week prior to vaccination. Study-wide results and caveats: Clonal contraction was marked in infection- and vaccine-induced clones late after vaccination.

Sequencing used immunoSEQ multiplex PCR; TCRdb keeps in-frame clones, though not all of them. This sample has about 70,000 clones, with more than 65% found just once. Antigen-specific CD4+ T cells were expanded with viral peptide pools in the ViraFEST assay before sequencing. When around ten days of culture had elapsed, CD4+ T cells were isolated. Documented for the person is a PCR-confirmed SARS-CoV-2 infection occurring between March and December 2020. A peptide pool from HIV-1 Nef constituted the negative control culture. The CDR3 runs 16 residues. Trimming shortened V by 2 bases and J by 2 bases, and 16 bases separated the two germline ends. Germline V gene data show CDR1 as GTSNPN and CDR2 as SVGIG (reference sequence). This clone was seen only a few times. Its antigen is not identified.

The receptor's source is a human donor who had a prior SARS-CoV-2 infection. V is TRBV30 and J is TRBJ1-3; D remains ambiguous. This material consisted of CD4+ T cells from PBMCs cultured with HIV peptides, taken before COVID-19 vaccination. This sample's subset: HIV-1 Nef peptide pool negative control/reference culture. CDR3 in amino acids: CAWSNFRVKTGNTIYF. In DNA, the CDR3 is TGTGCCTGGAGTAATTTTAGGGTTAAAACTGGAAACACCATATATTTT.